Included here is one T cell receptor beta chain sequence, with context. What it binds is unknown. This sample was taken from a study of monozygotic twins with inflammatory bowel disease. Whole-study findings and limits: Support was absent for any single strong signal or clonotype linked to IBD. Limited power may explain why concordant and discordant twins showed no difference in repertoire similarity. On the inverse Simpson index, IBD patients scored lower for TCRbeta diversity than healthy co-twins. Patient repertoire variability may have increased through differing immunosuppressive treatments.

TCRdb reanalyzed the 5' RACE reads, giving one entry per CDR3 protein sequence and no DNA. Its clone listing holds about 380,000 distinct CDR3 sequences. Germline V lookup: CDR1 LGHDT, CDR2 YNNKEL (reference sequence). The CDR3 runs 17 residues. The sequenced sample consisted of blood. This receptor was obtained from a human donor with ulcerative colitis or Crohn's disease, or a healthy co-twin of an affected twin (not recorded which). The chain recombines TRBV3-1 with TRBJ2-2; TCRdb designates TRBD1, a call that cannot be tested without DNA. CDR3 region: CASSQDEPGVDTGELFF.